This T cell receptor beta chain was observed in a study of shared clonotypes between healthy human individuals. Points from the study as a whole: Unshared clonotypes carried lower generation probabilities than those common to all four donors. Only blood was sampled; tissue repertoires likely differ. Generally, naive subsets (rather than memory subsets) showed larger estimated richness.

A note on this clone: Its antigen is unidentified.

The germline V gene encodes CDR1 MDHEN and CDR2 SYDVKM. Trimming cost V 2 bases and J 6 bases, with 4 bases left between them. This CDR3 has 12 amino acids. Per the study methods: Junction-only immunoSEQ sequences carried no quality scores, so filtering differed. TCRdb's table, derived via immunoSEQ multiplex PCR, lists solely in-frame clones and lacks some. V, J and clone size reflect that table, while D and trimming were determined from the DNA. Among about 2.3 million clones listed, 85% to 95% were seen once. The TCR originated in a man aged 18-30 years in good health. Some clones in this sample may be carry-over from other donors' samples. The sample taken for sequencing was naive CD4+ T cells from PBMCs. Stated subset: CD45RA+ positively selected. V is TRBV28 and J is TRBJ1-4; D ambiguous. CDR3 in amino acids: CASSLRDEKLFF. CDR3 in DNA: TGTGCCAGCAGTTTAAGGGATGAAAAACTGTTTTTT.